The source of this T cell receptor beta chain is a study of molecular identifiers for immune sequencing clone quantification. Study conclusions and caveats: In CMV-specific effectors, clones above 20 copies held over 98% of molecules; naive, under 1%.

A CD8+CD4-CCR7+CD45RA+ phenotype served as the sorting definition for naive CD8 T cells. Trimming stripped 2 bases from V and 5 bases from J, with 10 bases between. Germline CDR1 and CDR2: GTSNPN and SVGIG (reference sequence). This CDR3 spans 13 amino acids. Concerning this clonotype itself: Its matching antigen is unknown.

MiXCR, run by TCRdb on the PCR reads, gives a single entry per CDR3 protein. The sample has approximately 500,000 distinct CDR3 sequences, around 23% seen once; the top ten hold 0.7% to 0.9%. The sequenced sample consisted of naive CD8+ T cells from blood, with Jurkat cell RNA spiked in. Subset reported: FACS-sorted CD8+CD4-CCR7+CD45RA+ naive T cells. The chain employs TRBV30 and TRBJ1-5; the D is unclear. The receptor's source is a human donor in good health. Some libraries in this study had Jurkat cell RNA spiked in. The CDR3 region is CAWSFKADQPQHF. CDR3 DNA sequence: TGTGCCTGGAGTTTTAAGGCGGATCAGCCCCAGCATTTT.